What follows are 15 T cell receptor beta chains derived from one specimen sequenced in a study of neurological immune-mediated disorders. Time point reported: longitudinal time-point 3. Each CDR3 protein is one row after TCRdb ran MiXCR on the 5' RACE reads. The sample records approximately 48,000 distinct CDR3 sequences, 12% being singletons. Material for sequencing was PBMCs. The origin of the receptors is a male donor with HTLV-1-associated myelopathy (HAM/TSP).

This clonotype was picked up many times. The CDR3 protein is CSAPGQAEAFF. Here the CDR3 DNA reads TGCAGTGCCCCTGGACAGGCTGAAGCTTTCTTT. The rearrangement uses TRBV20-1 and TRBJ1-1, with TRBD1 matching over 7 bases. The CDR3 contains 11 residues. CDR1 and CDR2 (germline): DFQATT, SNEGSKA (reference sequence). The V gene end was trimmed by 6 bases and the J gene end by 6 bases; junction bases not matched to a gene: 4.

This clonotype has at least ten counts. The chain joins TRBV20-1 to TRBJ1-5; D uncertain. The ends were cut back, 0 bases at V and 0 bases at J, with 9 bases in the middle. Germline V lookup: CDR1 DFQATT, CDR2 SNEGSKA (reference sequence). This CDR3 has 15 residues. The CDR3 sequence: CSARDHKASNQPQHF. The CDR3 DNA sequence: TGCAGTGCTAGAGACCACAAGGCTAGCAATCAGCCCCAGCATTTT.

In its sample, this clonotype was seen many times. One junction end disagrees with the germline gene, perhaps due to a read error. This chain connects TRBV27 to TRBJ2-7, with 8 bases aligning to TRBD1. Per germline, CDR1 MNHEY and CDR2 SMNVEV (reference sequence). This CDR3 has 14 amino acids. This chain's CDR3 is CASSLGTGAGPWNF. CDR3 sequence (DNA): TGTGCCAGCAGTTTAGGGACAGGTGCGGGTCCGTGGAACTTC.

In this sample, this clonotype turned up many times. This chain uses TRBV10-3 with TRBJ2-5, with D unresolved. This CDR3 contains 12 residues. The germline CDR1 and CDR2 sequences are ENHRY and SYGVKD. Trimming took off 10 bases at V and 5 bases at J, with 14 bases between the two ends. CDR3 protein: CATGSSGETQYF. The CDR3 nucleotides are TGTGCCACAGGAAGCTCCGGGGAGACCCAGTACTTC.

The sample holds many counts of this clonotype. The chain uses TRBV4-2 and TRBJ2-1; 14 bases map to TRBD2. J was trimmed by 12 bases and V by 4 bases; bases with no gene match: 11. The V gene's germline CDR1 is LGHNA and CDR2 YNFKEQ. The CDR3 sequence is 16 residues long. For the CDR3, the DNA is TGTGCCAGCAGCCGAGAATCGACTAGCGGGGGGGATTGGCAGTTCTTC. This sequence encodes CASSRESTSGGDWQFF.

This clonotype was counted ten times or more. The CDR3 spells CASSFDSLAAYNEQFF. The CDR3 nucleotides read TGTGCCAGCAGTTTCGACTCGCTCGCCGCCTACAATGAGCAGTTCTTC. The gene calls are TRBV6-5 and TRBJ2-1; D uncertain. The ends were cut back, 4 bases at V and 2 bases at J, with 15 bases in the middle. CDR1 is MNHEY, CDR2 SVGAGI, per germline. This CDR3 has 16 residues.

The sample holds many counts of this clonotype. The chain is built from TRBV20-1 and TRBJ2-2; maybe TRBD1 (5 bases). CDR3 size: 13 residues. CDR1 and CDR2 (germline): DFQATT, SNEGSKA (reference sequence). V shed 6 bases and J shed 6 bases, with 14 bases lying between them. The chain's CDR3 is CSAFPKGAGELFF. CDR3 bases: TGCAGTGCCTTCCCGAAAGGGGCCGGGGAGCTGTTTTTT.

This clonotype was recorded many times. The chain has TRBV6-2 or TRBV6-3 and TRBJ1-5, with D unclear. Germline CDR1 MNHEY, CDR2 SVGEGT. This CDR3 is 13 amino acids long. Trimming removed 2 bases at V and 5 bases at J, with 7 bases between. DNA of the CDR3: TGTGCCAGCAGTTACCCCGGAGATCAGCCCCAGCATTTT. As protein: CASSYPGDQPQHF.

Many counts were recorded for this clonotype. The CDR3 region has the DNA TGTGCCAGCAGTGCCGGGGGATCGGGTTTCTACAATGAGCAGTTCTTC. Translated: CASSAGGSGFYNEQFF. The chain has TRBV25-1 and TRBJ2-1, with D possibly matching TRBD2 (6 bases). V lost 4 bases, J lost 3 bases, and 16 bases lay in between. The CDR3 consists of 16 residues. Germline loops: CDR1 MGHDK, CDR2 SYGVNS.

This rearrangement joins TRBV5-6 to TRBJ2-7, with 7 nucleotides matching TRBD1. Germline V gene sequence: CDR1 SGHDT, CDR2 YYEEEE. Trimming took 4 bases from V and 7 from J; bases not matched to a gene: 11. CDR3 size: 14 residues. The CDR3 protein is CASSIPGQKTEQYF. For the CDR3, the DNA is TGTGCCAGCAGCATCCCGGGACAGAAGACAGAGCAGTACTTC.

This clonotype was detected many times. The rearrangement joins TRBV29-1 to TRBJ2-3; D unresolved. The CDR3 totals 10 residues. Germline V CDR1 and CDR2: SQVTM, ANQGSEA. Trimming cost V 5 bases and J 6 bases, with 6 bases left between them. DNA of the CDR3: TGCAGCGTTCTTGCGGATACGCAGTATTTT. It encodes CSVLADTQYF.

This clonotype was detected many times. In nucleotides, the CDR3 is TGTGCCAGCAGGAGGACAGACCAAAGATCGCCCCAGCATTTT. Protein sequence: CASRRTDQRSPQHF. The chain has TRBV6-2 or TRBV6-3 and TRBJ1-5; the D gene is possibly TRBD1 (6 bases). Per the germline V gene, CDR1 is MNHEY and CDR2 is SVGEGT. V shed 6 bases and J shed 9 bases, with 18 bases lying between them. The CDR3 is 14 residues long.

This clonotype has a count of ten or more. The gene calls are TRBV27 and TRBJ2-2, with 15 nucleotides matching TRBD2. The CDR3 totals 15 residues. Per germline, CDR1 MNHEY and CDR2 SMNVEV (reference sequence). V lost 6 bases to trimming and J lost 4 bases; unmatched junction nucleotides: 0. The CDR3 loop is CASRGLAGGTGELFF. The DNA for the CDR3 is TGTGCCAGCAGGGGACTAGCGGGGGGCACCGGGGAGCTGTTTTTT.

This clonotype was found many times. This chain connects TRBV10-3 to TRBJ2-7; 8 positions match TRBD1. The CDR3 length is 16 residues. V lost 4 bases to trimming and J lost 3 bases; unmatched junction nucleotides: 11. Germline assignment: CDR1 ENHRY and CDR2 SYGVKD. The CDR3 here is CAISATKTGVSYEQYF. The CDR3 DNA reads TGTGCCATCAGTGCGACGAAGACAGGGGTAAGCTACGAGCAGTACTTC.

This clonotype was found many times. The V call is TRBV7-2, the J call TRBJ2-3, with no clear D. Germline CDR1 SGHTA, CDR2 FQGNSA. The CDR3 contains 11 residues. V lost 2 bases and J 5 bases, leaving 2 bases between the germline ends. In nucleotides, the CDR3 is TGTGCCAGCAGCTTACGAGATACGCAGTATTTT. Amino acids: CASSLRDTQYF.